This entry features one T cell receptor (beta chain) sequence. Trimming pared 4 bases from V and 9 bases from J, leaving 16 bases between. Germline assignment: CDR1 SEHNR and CDR2 FQNEAQ (reference sequence). The CDR3 runs 14 residues. The source of the sample is a study of beta chain features in type 1 diabetes. What was sequenced were expressed TCRB transcripts, since all of the isolated RNA had been reverse transcribed. The table came from immunoSEQ multiplex PCR; TCRdb's copy has only in-frame clones and leaves some out. The table records hundreds of thousands of clones, roughly a sixth of them present only once. Purities in excess of 95% were seen in all sorted populations.

The chain couples TRBV7-9 to TRBJ2-1; D gene unclear. This sequence originates from a woman under 30 in good health. The sample was naive CD4+ T cells from blood. The CDR3 is CASSSNPPPGEQFF. CDR3 nucleotides: TGTGCCAGCAGCTCAAATCCACCTCCGGGTGAGCAGTTCTTC.